Listed here are 9 T cell receptor beta chains from one sample, sequenced in a study of CD8 T cells in ankylosing spondylitis. Study results and caveats: There was a TCR beta motif, made of 7 to 9 highly homologous variants, that appeared characteristic of ankylosing spondylitis blood.

One entry per CDR3 protein results from TCRdb running MiXCR on the 5' RACE reads. The data hold about 420,000 distinct CDR3 sequences, with approximately 20% observed a single time. These receptors' targets are unknown. Input material: blood, either unsorted or a sorted T cell fraction (not recorded which). These receptors all stem from a male donor with ankylosing spondylitis.

In this sample, this clonotype turned up a few times. V is TRBV2 and J is TRBJ1-2, with TRBD1 identical over 7 bases. There are 15 residues in the CDR3. CDR1 and CDR2 (germline): SNHLY, FYNNEI. J lost 0 bases, V lost 5 bases, and 6 bases had no gene match. The CDR3 nucleotides read TGTGCCAGCAGTCTACAGGGGATCGCTAACTATGGCTACACCTTC. Translated, it gives CASSLQGIANYGYTF.

This clonotype was picked up a small number of times. The V gene is TRBV11-3, the J gene TRBJ2-2; no reliable D call. V was trimmed by 5 bases and J by 5 bases, leaving 9 bases between them. CDR3 length: 13 amino acids. Germline V lookup: CDR1 SGHNT, CDR2 YENEEA. CDR3: CASSPLRTGELFF. The CDR3 nucleotides are TGTGCCAGCAGCCCTCTGAGAACCGGGGAGCTGTTTTTT. Drawing the rest from reference TRBV11-3 and TRBJ2-2, the complete variable domain is EAGVVQSPRYKIIEKKQPVAFWCNPISGHNTLYWYLQNLGQGPELLIRYENEEAVDDSQLPKDRFSAERLKGVDSTLKIQPAELGDSAVYLCASSPLRTGELFFGEGSRLTVL.

This clonotype occurred a few times. The V gene is TRBV28, the J gene TRBJ2-7, with 8 bases aligning to TRBD1. The V gene end was trimmed by 6 bases and the J gene end by 4 bases; junction bases not matched to a gene: 8. This CDR3 has 14 residues. The V gene's germline CDR1 is MDHEN and CDR2 SYDVKM. The chain's CDR3 is CASRLGTGLYEQYF. The CDR3 coding sequence is TGTGCCAGCAGACTCGGGACAGGCTTGTACGAGCAGTACTTC.

This clonotype was recorded a few times. The chain has TRBV7-2 and TRBJ2-3; 7 bases are a match to TRBD1. This CDR3 region has 15 residues. CDR1 and CDR2 (germline): SGHTA, FQGNSA. With V trimmed by 5 bases and J by 0 bases, 5 bases remained unmatched. DNA of the CDR3: TGTGCCAGCAGCCCCCCGGGACAGAGCACAGATACGCAGTATTTT. Amino acids: CASSPPGQSTDTQYF. Variable domain in full (rest from reference TRBV7-2 and TRBJ2-3): GAGVSQSPSNKVTEKGKDVELRCDPISGHTALYWYRQSLGQGLEFLIYFQGNSAPDKSGLPSDRFSAERTGGSVSTLTIQRTQQEDSAVYLCASSPPGQSTDTQYFGPGTRLTVL.

The chain combines TRBV28 with TRBJ2-7; a weak D match, TRBD2 (6 bases). There are 14 residues in the CDR3. Deletions cut 4 bases from V and 7 bases from J, with 17 bases between. The germline gives CDR1 MDHEN, CDR2 SYDVKM. This chain's CDR3 is CASSSPGLRTEQYF. CDR3 bases: TGTGCCAGCAGTTCTCCGGGACTTCGTACGGAGCAGTACTTC. Full variable domain (outside the CDR3, taken from reference TRBV28 and TRBJ2-7): DVKVTQSSRYLVKRTGEKVFLECVQDMDHENMFWYRQDPGLGLRLIYFSYDVKMKEKGDIPEGYSVSREKKERFSLILESASTNQTSMYLCASSSPGLRTEQYFGPGTRLTVT.

The chain joins TRBV19 to TRBJ2-1, with D possibly being TRBD2 (6 bases). Germline V gene data show CDR1 as LNHDA and CDR2 as SQIVND (reference sequence). CDR3 size: 13 residues. V lost 7 bases and J 4 bases, leaving 11 bases between the germline ends. This CDR3 is CASTTGAYNEQFF. CDR3 nucleotide sequence: TGTGCCAGTACTACGGGAGCTTACAATGAGCAGTTCTTC.

The table lists this clonotype with a few counts. The rearrangement uses TRBV20-1 and TRBJ2-2, with TRBD2 identical over 14 bases. This CDR3 has 16 amino acids. Trimming took 6 bases from V and 3 from J; bases not matched to a gene: 6. CDR1 is DFQATT and CDR2 is SNEGSKA in the germline V gene (reference sequence). This chain's CDR3 is CSATPGLAGDTGELFF. The CDR3, as DNA: TGCAGTGCAACCCCGGGACTAGCGGGAGACACCGGGGAGCTGTTTTTT.

This clonotype has a handful of counts. This chain joins TRBV9 and TRBJ2-5, with D possibly being TRBD2 (6 bases). The germline V gene has CDR1 SGDLS and CDR2 YYNGEE. V lost 0 bases to trimming and J lost 3 bases, with 9 bases between them. This CDR3 contains 14 residues. The chain's CDR3 is CASSVGGGEETQYF. The CDR3 nucleotides are TGTGCCAGCAGCGTAGGGGGCGGGGAAGAGACCCAGTACTTC.

There are a few counts of this clonotype. V and J are TRBV7-9 and TRBJ2-3; D remains ambiguous. This CDR3 is 12 amino acids long. Trimming cost V 8 bases and J 2 bases, with 8 bases left between them. The V gene's germline CDR1 is SEHNR and CDR2 FQNEAQ (reference sequence). CDR3 amino acids: CASGLDTDTQYF. The CDR3 DNA reads TGTGCCAGCGGGTTGGACACAGATACGCAGTATTTT.